The sequence of this T cell receptor beta chain was determined in a study of T-cell reconstitution after alpha-beta-depleted transplantation in children. General study points: The origin of alpha-beta T cells about two months after transplant was reportedly several hundred expanded graft clones. Day-60 TCRbeta diversity that was high in some patients was derived from surviving recipient T cells and thymic progenitors.

Germline V gives CDR1 SGDLS, CDR2 YYNGEE. This CDR3 region has 15 residues. The V and J ends lost 5 bases and 1 base respectively, with 15 bases between them. In its sample, this clonotype was seen many times. Antigen: not known. Preparation of the TCRbeta library used unique molecular identifiers. TCRdb re-called the PCR reads through MiXCR, storing one row per CDR3 protein. Counted here are around 64,000 distinct CDR3 sequences, under 13% occurring once; the ten biggest clones make up around 13%. The clonotype originates from a boy younger than 18 with acute myeloid leukemia, due to receive a stem cell transplant. V usage is TRBV9 and J usage is TRBJ1-1, with D perhaps matching TRBD1 (5 bases). Source: PBMCs, taken before TCRalphabeta/CD19-depleted stem cell transplant. In DNA, the CDR3 is TGTGCCAGCAGTCCCTTCTCGGGACGGAACACTGAAGCTTTCTTT. Amino acids: CASSPFSGRNTEAFF.